This TCR beta chain was sequenced in a study of T cells in localized non-small cell lung cancer. Findings and limits, study-wide: Median approximately 50 top-100 tumor clones were shared with paired adjacent lung. Overall survival was longer when the density of T cells in the blood was higher. Clonality peaked in uninvolved adjacent lung rather than tumor.

The method was immunoSEQ multiplex PCR; TCRdb's version includes in-frame clones alone and lacks a portion of them. The sample has 1,300 or so clones; more than 15% are singletons. A note on this clone: As yet, its antigen is unknown.

The CDR3 runs 16 residues. From germline, CDR1 is SGHNT and CDR2 YENEEA. The V and J ends lost 1 base and 5 bases, in that order; junction bases with no gene match: 6. This chain uses TRBV11-3 with TRBJ1-1, with TRBD1 matching 11 bases. The TCR originated in a woman aged 35-75 years with stage I lung adenocarcinoma. The source material was normal lung tissue next to the tumor, sampled before any cancer treatment. Here the CDR3 reads CASSLGGQGAVTEAFF. The CDR3 DNA reads as TGTGCCAGCAGCTTAGGAGGACAGGGGGCTGTAACTGAAGCTTTCTTT.